Listed below are T cell receptor beta chains from one sample, sequenced in a study of CD8 T cells in ankylosing spondylitis. TCRdb reanalysed the 5' RACE reads using MiXCR and keeps one entry per CDR3 protein. The repertoire includes roughly 170,000 distinct CDR3 sequences, around 9.6% of them detected once, and roughly 16% sits in the top ten. Sequenced material: blood, either unsorted or a sorted T cell fraction (not recorded which). The receptors shown here come from a female donor with ankylosing spondylitis or in good health (not recorded which). The CDR3 runs from the conserved cysteine through the conserved F or W. A D gene is named only where the DNA matches it firmly. For some rows the clone size is stated as once, few or many, or as a class when expanded; others skip it.

j_call: TRBJ1-4
d_call: -
v_call: TRBV9
clone_size: -
cdr3_aa: CASGSEQTNEKLFF
cdr3_nt: TGTGCCAGCGGCTCTGAACAAACTAATGAAAAACTGTTTTTT

j_call: TRBJ2-5
d_call: TRBD2
v_call: TRBV6-1
clone_size: few
cdr3_aa: CASRGLAGLETQYF
cdr3_nt: TGTGCCAGCAGGGGGCTAGCGGGATTAGAGACCCAGTACTTC

j_call: TRBJ2-3
d_call: TRBD2
v_call: TRBV15
clone_size: -
cdr3_aa: CATSARLAGVADTQYF
cdr3_nt: TGTGCCACCAGCGCTCGACTAGCGGGAGTGGCAGATACGCAGTATTTT

j_call: TRBJ2-3
d_call: -
v_call: TRBV28
clone_size: many
cdr3_aa: CASSFLSGGTDTQYF
cdr3_nt: TGTGCCAGCAGTTTTTTGTCAGGGGGCACAGATACGCAGTATTTT

j_call: TRBJ1-4
d_call: -
v_call: TRBV28
clone_size: -
cdr3_aa: CASSPQQSYNEKLFF
cdr3_nt: TGTGCCAGCAGTCCGCAGCAAAGCTATAATGAAAAACTGTTTTTT

j_call: TRBJ2-6
d_call: TRBD2
v_call: TRBV2
clone_size: -
cdr3_aa: CASSEGGSSGANVLTF
cdr3_nt: TGTGCCAGCAGTGAGGGAGGGTCCTCTGGGGCCAACGTCCTGACTTTC

j_call: TRBJ2-5
d_call: TRBD2
v_call: TRBV13
clone_size: many
cdr3_aa: CASSSTSGYQETQYF
cdr3_nt: TGTGCCAGCAGCTCGACTAGCGGGTACCAAGAGACCCAGTACTTC

j_call: TRBJ2-2
d_call: -
v_call: TRBV30
clone_size: few
cdr3_aa: CAWSRGVGELFF
cdr3_nt: TGTGCCTGGAGCAGGGGAGTCGGGGAGCTGTTTTTT

j_call: TRBJ1-2
d_call: -
v_call: TRBV29-1
clone_size: -
cdr3_aa: CSVGAEGYTF
cdr3_nt: TGCAGCGTGGGGGCTGAGGGCTACACCTTC

j_call: TRBJ2-2
d_call: TRBD2
v_call: TRBV4-1
clone_size: few
cdr3_aa: CASSPPGIAGVIGELFF
cdr3_nt: TGCGCCAGCAGCCCCCCCGGAATAGCGGGAGTAATCGGGGAGCTGTTTTTT

j_call: TRBJ2-7
d_call: -
v_call: TRBV14
clone_size: many
cdr3_aa: CASSQAVYEQYF
cdr3_nt: TGTGCCAGCAGCCAAGCCGTCTACGAGCAGTACTTC

j_call: TRBJ2-5
d_call: TRBD1
v_call: TRBV7-9
clone_size: few
cdr3_aa: CASSLGTGSGETQYF
cdr3_nt: TGTGCCAGCAGCTTGGGGACAGGGTCCGGGGAGACCCAGTACTTC

j_call: TRBJ2-7
d_call: -
v_call: TRBV27
clone_size: few
cdr3_aa: CASSLFGGGSYEQYF
cdr3_nt: TGTGCCAGCAGTTTGTTTGGGGGTGGATCCTACGAGCAGTACTTC

j_call: TRBJ1-1
d_call: -
v_call: TRBV30
clone_size: -
cdr3_aa: CAWSGASMNTEAFF
cdr3_nt: TGTGCCTGGAGTGGGGCTTCGATGAACACTGAAGCTTTCTTT

j_call: TRBJ2-7
d_call: TRBD2
v_call: TRBV20-1
clone_size: many
cdr3_aa: CSANGRTSYEQYF
cdr3_nt: TGCAGTGCTAACGGGAGGACCTCCTACGAGCAGTACTTC

j_call: TRBJ2-1
d_call: -
v_call: TRBV5-6
clone_size: -
cdr3_aa: CASSLGAGADEQFF
cdr3_nt: TGTGCCAGCAGCTTGGGTGCCGGGGCGGATGAGCAGTTCTTC

j_call: TRBJ1-2
d_call: -
v_call: TRBV14
clone_size: -
cdr3_aa: CASSRGLTAGNGYTF
cdr3_nt: TGTGCCAGCAGCCGGGGACTGACAGCGGGAAATGGCTACACCTTC

j_call: TRBJ2-7
d_call: -
v_call: TRBV28
clone_size: few
cdr3_aa: CASTDTASYEQYF
cdr3_nt: TGTGCCAGCACGGACACTGCCTCCTACGAGCAGTACTTC

j_call: TRBJ1-1
d_call: -
v_call: TRBV3-1
clone_size: many
cdr3_aa: CASSQEGWGADTEAFF
cdr3_nt: TGTGCCAGCAGCCAAGAAGGGTGGGGGGCGGACACTGAAGCTTTCTTT

j_call: TRBJ2-7
d_call: -
v_call: TRBV20-1
clone_size: many
cdr3_aa: CSAARAFVQEQYF
cdr3_nt: TGCAGTGCCGCCCGGGCCTTCGTACAAGAGCAGTACTTC

j_call: TRBJ2-1
d_call: -
v_call: TRBV27
clone_size: many
cdr3_aa: CASVSAIYNEQFF
cdr3_nt: TGTGCCAGTGTGTCTGCCATCTACAATGAGCAGTTCTTC

j_call: TRBJ2-1
d_call: -
v_call: TRBV11-2
clone_size: -
cdr3_aa: CASSSRSSYNEQFF
cdr3_nt: TGTGCCAGCAGCTCCAGGAGCTCCTACAATGAGCAGTTCTTC

j_call: TRBJ2-1
d_call: -
v_call: TRBV5-1
clone_size: -
cdr3_aa: CASSYTGSEQFF
cdr3_nt: TGCGCCAGCAGTTACACAGGGTCTGAGCAGTTCTTC

j_call: TRBJ2-5
d_call: TRBD1
v_call: TRBV2
clone_size: -
cdr3_aa: CTSSAVPGQLLGHPETQYF
cdr3_nt: TGTACCAGCAGTGCCGTACCGGGACAGTTACTTGGCCATCCGGAGACCCAGTACTTC

j_call: TRBJ2-1
d_call: -
v_call: TRBV4-1
clone_size: many
cdr3_aa: CASSQEDSQQFF
cdr3_nt: TGCGCCAGCAGCCAAGAGGACTCGCAGCAGTTCTTC

j_call: TRBJ2-7
d_call: -
v_call: TRBV28
clone_size: many
cdr3_aa: CASSLGEDYEQYF
cdr3_nt: TGTGCCAGCAGTTTAGGGGAGGACTACGAGCAGTACTTC

j_call: TRBJ2-7
d_call: TRBD1
v_call: TRBV11-2
clone_size: -
cdr3_aa: CASSPRTGAYEQYF
cdr3_nt: TGTGCCAGCAGCCCAAGGACAGGAGCCTACGAGCAGTACTTC

j_call: TRBJ1-1
d_call: -
v_call: TRBV9
clone_size: few
cdr3_aa: CASSGGGADTEAFF
cdr3_nt: TGTGCCAGCAGCGGGGGGGGCGCGGACACTGAAGCTTTCTTT

j_call: TRBJ1-1
d_call: -
v_call: TRBV4-2
clone_size: -
cdr3_aa: CASSHPPGGGTEAFF
cdr3_nt: TGTGCCAGCAGCCATCCCCCTGGGGGGGGCACTGAAGCTTTCTTT

j_call: TRBJ2-3
d_call: TRBD2
v_call: TRBV7-8
clone_size: -
cdr3_aa: CASSLVGTSATDTQYF
cdr3_nt: TGTGCCAGCAGCTTAGTCGGGACTAGCGCCACAGATACGCAGTATTTT

j_call: TRBJ2-1
d_call: -
v_call: TRBV27
clone_size: -
cdr3_aa: CASSSGFGQFF
cdr3_nt: TGTGCCAGCAGTTCGGGTTTTGGTCAGTTCTTC

j_call: TRBJ2-1
d_call: -
v_call: TRBV18
clone_size: -
cdr3_aa: CASSPPYDRSVKQFF
cdr3_nt: TGTGCCAGCTCACCACCCTACGACAGGTCAGTCAAGCAGTTCTTC

j_call: TRBJ1-2
d_call: -
v_call: TRBV4-3
clone_size: few
cdr3_aa: CASSQDQTTPPIANYGYTF
cdr3_nt: TGCGCCAGCAGCCAGGACCAGACAACCCCTCCTATAGCTAACTATGGCTACACCTTC

j_call: TRBJ2-7
d_call: -
v_call: TRBV6-2/TRBV6-3
clone_size: -
cdr3_aa: CASTAQGTKEQYF
cdr3_nt: TGTGCCAGCACAGCACAGGGCACGAAGGAGCAGTACTTC

j_call: TRBJ2-3
d_call: -
v_call: TRBV9
clone_size: few
cdr3_aa: CASSPSHRTTTDTQYF
cdr3_nt: TGTGCCAGCAGCCCCTCCCACCGGACTACCACAGATACGCAGTATTTT

j_call: TRBJ1-1
d_call: -
v_call: TRBV9
clone_size: few
cdr3_aa: CASSPEAATEAFF
cdr3_nt: TGTGCCAGCAGCCCAGAGGCAGCCACTGAAGCTTTCTTT

j_call: TRBJ2-2
d_call: -
v_call: TRBV28
clone_size: -
cdr3_aa: CASSLVGLGTTGELFF
cdr3_nt: TGTGCCAGCAGTTTGGTAGGGCTTGGGACCACCGGGGAGCTGTTTTTT

j_call: TRBJ1-1
d_call: -
v_call: TRBV6-2/TRBV6-3
clone_size: -
cdr3_aa: CASTLGPGHTEAFF
cdr3_nt: TGTGCCAGCACTCTCGGGCCAGGGCACACTGAAGCTTTCTTT

j_call: TRBJ2-6
d_call: -
v_call: TRBV19
clone_size: medium-sized
cdr3_aa: CASSSASGANVLTF
cdr3_nt: TGTGCCTCCTCTTCCGCTTCTGGGGCCAACGTCCTGACTTTC

j_call: TRBJ2-1
d_call: TRBD2
v_call: TRBV30
clone_size: -
cdr3_aa: CAWNEGLASTGYNEQFF
cdr3_nt: TGTGCCTGGAACGAAGGACTAGCGTCAACGGGCTACAATGAGCAGTTCTTC

j_call: TRBJ2-7
d_call: -
v_call: TRBV15
clone_size: few
cdr3_aa: CATSRSASGEQYF
cdr3_nt: TGTGCCACCAGCCGAAGCGCGTCGGGGGAGCAGTACTTC